Below are 30 T cell receptor beta chains sequenced from a single sample in a study of blood T cell repertoires in COVID-19 (dated by TCRdb to 2019 to 2021). The library was built by means of the immunoSEQ multiplex PCR assay. This immuneACCESS table, as held by TCRdb, lists in-frame sequences with V and J called but not all clones. Of the missing ones, under half trace to an unresolved V gene in checked studies; the others have no known cause. For this sample there are roughly 160,000 clones; 88% appear just once. Of the sample, around 2.1% falls within the top ten clones. The source material was peripheral blood. The receptors shown here come from a man aged 45 to 65 who had recovered from COVID-19.

The rearrangement joins TRBV6-5 to TRBJ1-4; perhaps TRBD1 as D (6 bases). CDR1 and CDR2 from the germline V gene are MNHEY and SVGAGI. The CDR3 loop spans 16 amino acids. V shed 0 bases and J shed 8 bases, with 16 bases lying between them. This CDR3 reads CASSYSGSGTPEKLFF. CDR3 nucleotides: TGTGCCAGCAGTTACTCGGGTAGTGGGACACCAGAAAAACTGTTTTTT.

This clone came up once. The V call is TRBV25-1, the J call TRBJ2-5, with 9 bases matching TRBD1. The CDR3 covers 13 residues. J gave up 5 bases and V 6 bases, and 4 bases lay outside the gene matches. Germline V gives CDR1 MGHDK, CDR2 SYGVNS. The CDR3 is CASRNRGQETQYF. CDR3 nucleotides: TGTGCCAGCAGGAACAGGGGGCAGGAGACCCAGTACTTC. Together with reference TRBV25-1 and TRBJ2-5, the CDR3 gives the full variable domain: EADIYQTPRYLVIGTGKKITLECSQTMGHDKMYWYQQDPGMELHLIHYSYGVNSTEKGDLSSESTVSRIRTEHFPLTLESARPSHTSQYLCASRNRGQETQYFGPGTRLLVL.

This clone has a single count. The CDR3 is CASSPGSYEQYF. CDR3 bases: TGTGCCAGCAGCCCCGGGAGCTACGAGCAGTACTTC. The chain is built from TRBV7-9 and TRBJ2-7; perhaps TRBD2 as D (6 bases). CDR3 length: 12 residues. Trimming took 5 bases from V and 3 from J, leaving 8 bases between them. Germline values: CDR1 SEHNR, CDR2 FQNEAQ (reference sequence).

V gene TRBV7-9 combines with J gene TRBJ2-1, with 11 bases that match TRBD2. V lost 3 bases and J lost 8; bases outside the gene matches: 3. CDR3 size: 14 residues. From germline, CDR1 is SEHNR and CDR2 FQNEAQ (reference sequence). As DNA, the CDR3 is TGTGCCAGCAGCTTTAGCGGGAGGGCTGATGAGCAGTTCTTC. The encoded protein is CASSFSGRADEQFF.

CDR3 sequence reads: CASSPGTGQLAETQYF. CDR3 DNA: TGTGCCAGCTCACCTGGGACAGGGCAATTGGCGGAGACCCAGTACTTC. This chain connects TRBV18 to TRBJ2-5; 9 nucleotides match TRBD1. Trimming at V came to 3 bases and at J to 5 bases, leaving 10 bases not matched to a gene. The length of the CDR3 is 16 residues. Germline-derived CDR1 and CDR2 are KGHSH and LQKENI.

The gene calls are TRBV28 and TRBJ1-4; D uncertain. The germline V gene encodes CDR1 MDHEN and CDR2 SYDVKM. The CDR3 length is 12 residues. Trimming cost V 6 bases and J 8 bases, with 10 bases left between them. The CDR3 DNA reads TGTGCCAGCAGACCCCTCGGGGAAAAACTGTTTTTT. Translating gives CASRPLGEKLFF.

The chain is built from TRBV5-1 and TRBJ1-3, with a tentative D call TRBD1 (5 bases). Germline-derived CDR1 and CDR2 are SGHRS and YFSETQ. The V end was cut by 0 bases, the J end by 3 bases, with 16 bases between. The CDR3 is 17 residues long. The CDR3 loop reads CASSLEFQGLGGNTIYF. The CDR3 DNA reads TGCGCCAGCAGCTTGGAATTCCAGGGATTGGGTGGAAACACCATATATTTT.

The CDR3 nucleotides read TGTGCCAGCAGCTTAAAACTCCACACTGAAGCTTTCTTT. It specifies CASSLKLHTEAFF. This chain uses TRBV7-2 with TRBJ1-1, with D unclear. There are 13 residues in the CDR3. Trimming took 2 bases from V and 3 from J, leaving 7 bases between them. Germline loops: CDR1 SGHTA, CDR2 FQGNSA.

This clone occurred once. The chain carries TRBV19 and TRBJ2-2, with TRBD2 matching over 10 bases. Germline trimming cut 3 bases from V and 5 bases from J; bases unmatched to any gene: 9. The CDR3 totals 17 residues. Germline V lookup: CDR1 LNHDA, CDR2 SQIVND (reference sequence). The CDR3 DNA is TGTGCCAGTAGTATCTGGGGAAGCGGGAGGGGGACCGGGGAGCTGTTTTTT. It codes for CASSIWGSGRGTGELFF.

This chain links TRBV19 with TRBJ2-3, with TRBD2 identical over 12 bases. The CDR3 spans 14 residues. Losses at the gene ends were 9 bases for V and 0 bases for J; bases not matched to a gene: 1. Looked up from germline, CDR1 is LNHDA and CDR2 is SQIVND (reference sequence). Here the CDR3 reads CASGTSGSTDTQYF. DNA of the CDR3: TGTGCCAGCGGGACTAGCGGGAGCACAGATACGCAGTATTTT.

The chain uses TRBV9 and TRBJ1-5, with 10 bases aligning to TRBD1. V lost 4 bases and J lost 5; bases outside the gene matches: 6. Germline V gene data show CDR1 as SGDLS and CDR2 as YYNGEE. CDR3 length: 15 residues. The CDR3 loop reads CASSTTGTGDQPQHF. The CDR3 nucleotides read TGTGCCAGCAGCACGACCGGGACAGGGGATCAGCCCCAGCATTTT.

The rearrangement joins TRBV7-8 to TRBJ2-7; 12 nucleotides line up with TRBD2. The CDR3 covers 15 residues. CDR1 is SGHVS and CDR2 is FQNEAQ in the germline V gene. Trimming removed 5 bases from V and 3 bases from J; junction bases left unmatched: 5. The chain's CDR3 is CASSRGLAGLYEQYF. CDR3 bases: TGTGCCAGCAGCAGAGGACTAGCGGGGCTCTACGAGCAGTACTTC.

The chain links TRBV7-8 to TRBJ2-7; 10 bases line up with TRBD1. The CDR3 sequence is 14 residues long. V was clipped by 5 bases and J by 2 bases; unmatched bases: 3. Germline CDR1 is SGHVS and CDR2 is FQNEAQ. CDR3 DNA: TGTGCCAGCAGCGGGACAGGGGACGCCTACGAGCAGTACTTC. Residues: CASSGTGDAYEQYF. Full variable domain (missing parts from reference TRBV7-8 and TRBJ2-7): GAGVSQSPRYKVAKRGQDVALRCDPISGHVSLFWYQQALGQGPEFLTYFQNEAQLDKSGLPSDRFFAERPEGSVSTLKIQRTQQEDSAVYLCASSGTGDAYEQYFGPGTRLTVT.

The chain links TRBV29-1 to TRBJ2-7; a weak D match, TRBD1 (5 bases). This CDR3 comprises 15 residues. V gave up 3 bases and J gave up 0 bases, with 15 bases separating them. The germline CDR1 and CDR2 sequences are SQVTM and ANQGSEA. The CDR3 protein is CSVDSPTASSYEQYF. For the CDR3, the DNA is TGCAGCGTTGATAGTCCGACAGCAAGCTCCTACGAGCAGTACTTC.

This clone occurred a few times. V and J are TRBV7-2 and TRBJ2-7, with 9 bases fitting TRBD1. Trimming cost V 5 bases and J 6 bases; bases outside gene matches: 5. The CDR3 consists of 13 residues. Per germline, CDR1 SGHTA and CDR2 FQGNSA. CDR3 residues: CASSLDRGSEQYF. The CDR3 DNA is TGTGCCAGCAGCCTGGACAGGGGATCCGAGCAGTACTTC.

The gene calls are TRBV6-1 and TRBJ2-1; 8 nucleotides line up with TRBD1. The V gene's germline CDR1 is MNHNS and CDR2 SASEGT. J was trimmed by 12 bases and V by 0 bases; bases with no gene match: 7. This CDR3 comprises 14 residues. CDR3 nucleotides: TGTGCCAGCAGTGAAGCGCAGGGGGCTTTTTTGCAGTTCTTC. Residues: CASSEAQGAFLQFF.

The CDR3 sequence is CASSPGSSGSYEQYF. CDR3 sequence (DNA): TGTGCCAGCAGCCCCGGGAGCTCAGGCTCCTACGAGCAGTACTTC. J is TRBJ2-7 and V is TRBV7-2, with D tentatively TRBD2 (6 bases). The CDR3 runs to 15 residues. The V end was cut by 5 bases, the J end by 0 bases, with 14 bases between. The germline V gene encodes CDR1 SGHTA and CDR2 FQGNSA.

The chain carries TRBV19 and TRBJ2-6; D ambiguous. Trimming took 7 bases from V and 4 from J, leaving 14 bases between them. The CDR3 has 15 amino acids. The germline CDR1 and CDR2 sequences are LNHDA and SQIVND (reference sequence). The CDR3 bases are TGTGCCAGTAAACTATTAGTCTCGGGGGCCAACGTCCTGACTTTC. As protein: CASKLLVSGANVLTF.

This chain joins TRBV25-1 and TRBJ2-4; 10 nucleotides align to TRBD1. Per the germline V gene, CDR1 is MGHDK and CDR2 is SYGVNS. The junction had 1 base not matched to a gene; V was cut back by 3 bases and J by 2 bases. The CDR3 covers 15 residues. CDR3 in amino acids: CASSEGQGSKNIQYF. CDR3 in DNA: TGTGCCAGCAGTGAGGGACAGGGGTCCAAAAACATTCAGTACTTC.

The rearrangement uses TRBV11-2 and TRBJ2-2; possibly TRBD2 for D (7 bases). V lost 4 bases to trimming and J lost 4 bases, with 19 bases between them. CDR1 and CDR2 from the germline V gene are SGHAT and FQNNGV. The length of the CDR3 is 17 residues. CDR3 sequence reads: CASSYRGGANPTGELFF. DNA for the CDR3: TGTGCCAGCAGCTACCGAGGGGGGGCAAACCCCACCGGGGAGCTGTTTTTT.

This chain connects TRBV27 to TRBJ2-1; D is undetermined. Trimming removed 7 bases from V and 2 bases from J, with 21 bases in between. This CDR3 spans 17 amino acids. Germline CDR1 and CDR2: MNHEY and SMNVEV (reference sequence). CDR3 coding DNA: TGTGCCAGCACCCTCCGCCGTACCGGTCTGCCCTACAATGAGCAGTTCTTC. Its translation is CASTLRRTGLPYNEQFF.

The CDR3 reads CASSLTATSGYNEQFF. DNA of the CDR3: TGTGCCAGCAGCTTAACGGCGACTAGCGGCTACAATGAGCAGTTCTTC. This sequence joins TRBV7-3 and TRBJ2-1; 9 nucleotides match TRBD2. The CDR3 is 16 amino acids. Trimming at V came to 0 bases and at J to 3 bases, leaving 3 bases not matched to a gene. Germline assignment: CDR1 SGHTA and CDR2 FQGTGA.

The chain has TRBV6-2 or TRBV6-3 and TRBJ1-1; D is unresolved. The CDR3 length is 16 residues. Between the trimmed V and J ends, which lost 2 bases and 5 bases, there was a span of 18 bases. Per the germline V gene, CDR1 is MNHEY and CDR2 is SVGEGT. Here the CDR3 DNA reads TGTGCCAGCAGTTACGATTCCCCAGGTATAACGACTGAAGCTTTCTTT. This gives the protein CASSYDSPGITTEAFF.

This chain joins TRBV2 and TRBJ1-5; 12 bases fit TRBD1. Germline loops: CDR1 SNHLY, CDR2 FYNNEI. The trim removed 4 bases at V and 6 bases at J, leaving 7 bases unmatched. The CDR3 contains 16 residues. CDR3 sequence: CASSAGTGGVSQPQHF. For the CDR3, the DNA is TGTGCCAGCAGTGCAGGGACAGGGGGCGTAAGTCAGCCCCAGCATTTT.

V gene TRBV5-6 combines with J gene TRBJ1-2; TRBD1 is a possible D gene (6 bases). In germline, CDR1 is SGHDT, CDR2 YYEEEE. V was trimmed by 0 bases and J by 8 bases, leaving 14 bases between them. The CDR3 totals 14 residues. CDR3 nucleotide sequence: TGTGCCAGCAGCTTGGTTACAGGGTCCGAAGGCTACACCTTC. This codes for CASSLVTGSEGYTF.

The chain is built from TRBV5-1 and TRBJ1-4; D perhaps matches TRBD1 (5 bases). There are 13 residues in the CDR3. Trimming removed 5 bases at V and 2 bases at J, with 7 bases between. Germline CDR1 and CDR2: SGHRS and YFSETQ. The chain's CDR3 is CASRQGTNEKLFF. The DNA of the CDR3 is TGCGCCAGCAGGCAGGGTACTAATGAAAAACTGTTTTTT.

The chain carries TRBV5-4 and TRBJ1-4, with 9 bases identical to TRBD1. The CDR3 has 15 amino acids. V lost 4 bases to trimming and J lost 8 bases; unmatched junction nucleotides: 9. Per germline, CDR1 SGHNT and CDR2 YYREEE (reference sequence). The CDR3 loop reads CASSQSGTGREKLFF. The CDR3 nucleotides read TGTGCCAGCAGCCAGTCCGGGACAGGGAGAGAAAAACTGTTTTTT.

This clone was observed once. The J gene is TRBJ1-1, the V gene TRBV7-2, with TRBD1 matching over 8 bases. This CDR3 has 17 residues. CDR1 and CDR2 (germline): SGHTA, FQGNSA. Unmatched junction bases numbered 12, after V lost 5 bases and J lost 1 base. CDR3 amino acids: CASSRNQGASRNTEAFF. The CDR3 coding sequence is TGTGCCAGCAGCAGAAACCAGGGGGCATCTCGGAACACTGAAGCTTTCTTT.

This rearrangement joins TRBV9 to TRBJ2-7; 14 bases agree with TRBD2. Germline V CDR1 and CDR2: SGDLS, YYNGEE. Trimming at V came to 3 bases and at J to 3 bases, leaving 11 bases not matched to a gene. The CDR3 totals 18 residues. CDR3 region: CASSGGLAGVIVGYEQYF. In nucleotides, the CDR3 is TGTGCCAGCAGCGGGGGACTAGCGGGAGTTATAGTCGGCTACGAGCAGTACTTC.

This chain joins TRBV10-2 and TRBJ2-2; D unclear. Germline V gene sequence: CDR1 WSHSY, CDR2 SAAADI. Trimming removed 7 bases at V and 6 bases at J, with 9 bases between. The CDR3 is 12 amino acids. The CDR3 spells CASIRGPGELFF. CDR3 bases: TGCGCCAGCATCCGAGGTCCCGGGGAGCTGTTTTTT.